The T cell receptor beta chain described here comes from a study of cytotoxic CD8 clonotypes in ibrutinib-treated CLL. The germline CDR1 and CDR2 sequences are SGHDN and FVKESK. This CDR3 is built from 16 residues. V was clipped by 4 bases and J by 7 bases; unmatched bases: 12. Clones were sequenced by immunoSEQ multiplex PCR, and TCRdb holds only the in-frame ones, with some missing. The sample yields roughly 100,000 clones, almost 80% seen once. This clonotype was obtained from a human donor with chronic lymphocytic leukemia. The chain uses TRBV14 and TRBJ2-2; 7 bases fit TRBD1. Sequencing was performed on PBMCs, taken after 12 months of ibrutinib treatment. The CDR3 is CASSPIRGSYGGELFF. The CDR3 DNA is TGTGCCAGCAGCCCGATCAGGGGGAGTTACGGCGGGGAGCTGTTTTTT.